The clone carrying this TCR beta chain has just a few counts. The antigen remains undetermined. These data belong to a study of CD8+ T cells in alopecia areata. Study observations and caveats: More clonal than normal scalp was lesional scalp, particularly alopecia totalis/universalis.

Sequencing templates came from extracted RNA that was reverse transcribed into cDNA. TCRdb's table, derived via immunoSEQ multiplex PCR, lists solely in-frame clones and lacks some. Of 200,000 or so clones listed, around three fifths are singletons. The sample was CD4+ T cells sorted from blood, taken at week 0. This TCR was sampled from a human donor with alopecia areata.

The CDR3 DNA reads TGTGCCAGCTCACCGACTAGAACTGAAGCTTTCTTT. Translation gives CASSPTRTEAFF. The chain is built from TRBV18 and TRBJ1-1; D remains ambiguous. Trimming removed 3 bases from V and 5 bases from J, with 7 bases in between. In germline, CDR1 is KGHSH, CDR2 LQKENI. The CDR3 length is 12 residues.